A selection of T cell receptor beta chains follows, all from one sample in a study of T cells after yellow fever vaccination. From the 5' RACE reads, TCRdb called clonotypes with MiXCR, one entry per CDR3 protein. The sample shows under 300,000 distinct CDR3 sequences, 6.9% of them seen only once. This specimen consisted of CD4+ T cells sorted from PBMCs, obtained 15 days after the yellow fever booster vaccination. These receptor sequences come from a man aged 25 to 45 who received the YFV17D yellow fever vaccine. CDR3s include the opening cysteine and the closing phenylalanine or tryptophan. A D gene is named only where the DNA matches it firmly. Expanded clones are given a class, and other clones once, few, many or no size at all.

CDR3aa | CDR3nt | d_gene | abundance | j_gene | v_gene
CSAENPGLAGDEQFF | TGCAGTGCTGAAAATCCGGGACTAGCGGGAGATGAGCAGTTCTTC | TRBD2 | NA | TRBJ2-1 | TRBV20-1
CSARDTGGLAGVRDTQYF | TGCAGTGCTAGAGATACGGGGGGACTAGCGGGAGTCAGAGATACGCAGTATTTT | TRBD2 | many | TRBJ2-3 | TRBV20-1
CASSAWTANNYGYTF | TGTGCCAGCTCAGCTTGGACAGCAAATAACTATGGCTACACCTTC | NA | few | TRBJ1-2 | TRBV18
CASMNDPGATYEQYF | TGTGCCAGCATGAACGACCCGGGGGCCACCTACGAGCAGTACTTC | NA | few | TRBJ2-7 | TRBV21-1
CASSPTGTDAYEQYF | TGTGCCAGCAGCCCAACCGGGACAGACGCCTACGAGCAGTACTTC | TRBD1 | NA | TRBJ2-7 | TRBV12-3/TRBV12-4
CASSLLRIPIGPEQFF | TGTGCCAGCAGCTTACTGCGAATACCGATCGGTCCTGAGCAGTTCTTC | NA | NA | TRBJ2-1 | TRBV7-9
CASSLGRDPDTQYF | TGTGCCAGCAGTTTAGGCAGGGATCCAGATACGCAGTATTTT | NA | many | TRBJ2-3 | TRBV12-3/TRBV12-4
CASSRSLSGANVLTF | TGCGCCAGCAGCAGGTCGCTCTCTGGGGCCAACGTCCTGACTTTC | NA | few | TRBJ2-6 | TRBV5-1
CASSLVAGGTPGELFF | TGTGCCAGCAGCTTGGTGGCGGGAGGGACACCCGGGGAGCTGTTTTTT | TRBD2 | few | TRBJ2-2 | TRBV5-5
CASSLRGQSTDTQYF | TGCGCCAGCAGCTTGAGGGGACAGAGCACAGATACGCAGTATTTT | TRBD1 | few | TRBJ2-3 | TRBV5-1
CASSQELQASGNTIYF | TGTGCCAGCAGCCAAGAGTTACAGGCCTCTGGAAACACCATATATTTT | NA | NA | TRBJ1-3 | TRBV3-1
CSARGLNNEQFF | TGCAGTGCTAGAGGCCTTAACAATGAGCAGTTCTTC | NA | NA | TRBJ2-1 | TRBV20-1
CASSLGNSPRNTIYF | TGCGCCAGCAGCTTGGGGAATTCGCCGAGAAACACCATATATTTT | NA | many | TRBJ1-3 | TRBV5-1
CASSYPKSSGTSKLNEQFF | TGTGCCAGCAGTTACCCCAAATCCTCCGGGACTAGTAAACTCAATGAGCAGTTCTTC | TRBD2 | many | TRBJ2-1 | TRBV6-2/TRBV6-3
CAISLGLAGGYEQFF | TGTGCCATCAGCCTCGGGCTAGCGGGAGGATATGAGCAGTTCTTC | TRBD2 | NA | TRBJ2-1 | TRBV5-6
CSARVGTGGFREQFF | TGCAGTGCTAGGGTCGGGACAGGGGGTTTTAGGGAGCAGTTCTTC | TRBD1 | few | TRBJ2-1 | TRBV20-1
CSAAGTYDTQYF | TGCAGTGCTGCCGGGACTTACGATACGCAGTATTTT | NA | few | TRBJ2-3 | TRBV20-1
CASSVDSQVSIRQPQHF | TGTGCCAGCAGCGTAGACTCCCAGGTATCGATCAGGCAGCCCCAGCATTTT | NA | NA | TRBJ1-5 | TRBV7-8
CASSPSGTGREEQYF | TGCGCCAGCAGCCCCAGCGGGACAGGGAGGGAGGAGCAGTACTTC | TRBD1 | NA | TRBJ2-7 | TRBV4-1
CSARLAGRNQHQHF | TGCAGTGCTAGATTAGCTGGGCGCAATCAGCACCAGCATTTT | NA | NA | TRBJ1-5 | TRBV20-1
CAISATENTEAFF | TGTGCCATCAGTGCCACAGAGAACACTGAAGCTTTCTTT | NA | many | TRBJ1-1 | TRBV10-3
CASSQEGGRGETQYF | TGTGCCAGCAGCCAAGAAGGTGGTCGGGGAGAGACCCAGTACTTC | NA | NA | TRBJ2-5 | TRBV3-1
CASSSRTSVRKNEQFF | TGTGCCAGCAGCTCAAGAACTAGCGTCAGGAAAAATGAGCAGTTCTTC | TRBD2 | few | TRBJ2-1 | TRBV7-2
CASSLVRTLGGEQYF | TGTGCCAGCAGCTTAGTACGGACGCTGGGGGGCGAGCAGTACTTC | NA | NA | TRBJ2-7 | TRBV7-8
CSALRRDLDTQYF | TGCAGTGCCTTACGCCGAGACTTAGATACGCAGTATTTT | NA | many | TRBJ2-3 | TRBV20-1
CASSPQVGGYTF | TGTGCCAGCAGCCCCCAGGTTGGAGGCTACACCTTC | NA | few | TRBJ1-2 | TRBV28
CSAISGGTETQYF | TGCAGTGCTATTAGCGGAGGAACTGAGACCCAGTACTTC | NA | few | TRBJ2-5 | TRBV20-1
CASTRTGESYEQYF | TGTGCCAGCACCCGGACAGGGGAGTCCTACGAGCAGTACTTC | TRBD1 | NA | TRBJ2-7 | TRBV7-9
CASSRSGQGYNEQFF | TGCGCCAGCAGCCGCTCGGGACAGGGCTACAATGAGCAGTTCTTC | TRBD1 | few | TRBJ2-1 | TRBV4-3
CASSLALGRSDEQYF | TGCGCCAGCAGCTTGGCCCTGGGACGATCTGACGAGCAGTACTTC | NA | NA | TRBJ2-7 | TRBV5-1